These 8 T cell receptor beta chains share one sample of origin, sequenced in a study of persistence of HIV-infected CD4 T cells. The libraries were made with immunoSEQ version 4 in survey mode. Some clones are missing from TCRdb's copy, which holds only in-frame ones; the method was immunoSEQ multiplex PCR. Among about 33,000 clones listed, 82% were seen once. An overlapping HIV-1 Gag peptide pool stimulated these cells at 0.85 to 1 ug/peptide/mL. Sorted nonresponding memory CD4+ T cells were CD40L-negative, CD69-negative, CD45RO-high. No antigen has been assigned to these receptors. The input for sequencing was cultured CD4+ T cells from PBMCs, taken from a patient who received antiretroviral therapy. The origin of the receptors is an adult with HIV. The donor label of this sample is uncertain.

V usage is TRBV10-2 and J usage is TRBJ1-6; 8 bases line up with TRBD1. Germline V gene lookup returns CDR1 WSHSY and CDR2 SAAADI. CDR3 size: 14 residues. J gave up 8 bases and V 8 bases, and 8 bases lay outside the gene matches. CDR3 DNA: TGCGCCAGCCGTAGGGCAGGGGGCGATTCACCCCTCCACTTT. Encoded protein: CASRRAGGDSPLHF.

The CDR3 region has the DNA TGTGCCAGCAGTCTACGACAGCGTTCCTACGAGCAGTACTTC. Its translation: CASSLRQRSYEQYF. V gene TRBV6-5 combines with J gene TRBJ2-7; tentative D call: TRBD1 (5 bases). The CDR3 length is 14 residues. V was cut by 5 bases and J by 1 base, with 12 bases left in between. CDR1 is MNHEY and CDR2 is SVGAGI in the germline V gene.

The chain joins TRBV24-1 to TRBJ2-2, with D hard to call. The CDR3 has 13 amino acids. Germline lookup yields CDR1 KGHDR and CDR2 SFDVKD. Trimming removed 7 bases at V and 5 bases at J, with 10 bases between. CDR3 residues: CATRPETTGELFF. The CDR3 DNA is TGTGCCACCAGACCCGAGACAACCGGGGAGCTGTTTTTT.

The chain is built from TRBV7-3 and TRBJ1-6; D is ambiguous. The CDR3 loop spans 10 amino acids. Trimming stripped 10 bases from V and 9 bases from J, with 7 bases between. The germline gives CDR1 SGHTA, CDR2 FQGTGA. CDR3: CAIATSPLHF. The CDR3 nucleotides read TGTGCCATCGCTACTTCACCCCTCCACTTT.

This clone has a handful of counts. The chain employs TRBV12-5 and TRBJ1-5, with D unresolved. V lost 2 bases and J 7 bases, leaving 9 bases between the germline ends. The germline CDR1 and CDR2 sequences are LGHNT and FRNRAP. The CDR3 is 13 amino acids. The CDR3 DNA is TGTGCTAGTGGTTTGTCTCATGGCCAGCCCCAGCATTTT. Amino acids: CASGLSHGQPQHF. Variable domain in full (rest from reference TRBV12-5 and TRBJ1-5): DARVTQTPRHKVTEMGQEVTMRCQPILGHNTVFWYRQTMMQGLELLAYFRNRAPLDDSGMPKDRFSAEMPDATLATLKIQPSEPRDSAVYFCASGLSHGQPQHFGDGTRLSIL.

This clone came up once. V and J are TRBV7-9 and TRBJ2-6; no clear D gene. Trimming cost V 2 bases and J 2 bases, with 7 bases left between them. The V gene's germline CDR1 is SEHNR and CDR2 FQNEAQ (reference sequence). The CDR3 has 15 residues. The CDR3 sequence: CASSLIGTGANVLTF. CDR3 nucleotides: TGTGCCAGCAGCTTAATAGGCACTGGGGCCAACGTCCTGACTTTC.

The V gene is TRBV5-4, the J gene TRBJ1-5, with a possible D match to TRBD1 (5 bases). Germline V CDR1 and CDR2: SGHNT, YYREEE (reference sequence). This CDR3 is built from 14 residues. Trimming pared 5 bases from V and 2 bases from J, leaving 11 bases between. The CDR3 nucleotides read TGTGCCAGCAGTCGGGACGGGGGCAATCAGCCCCAGCATTTT. Protein product: CASSRDGGNQPQHF.

The rearrangement uses TRBV7-8 and TRBJ2-5; D is ambiguous. This CDR3 spans 12 amino acids. Germline CDR1 and CDR2: SGHVS and FQNEAQ. The V end lost 5 bases, the J end lost 4 bases, and 8 bases lay between the germline ends. CDR3 sequence reads: CASSPSSETQYF. CDR3 sequence (DNA): TGTGCCAGCAGCCCCTCCTCAGAGACCCAGTACTTC.